This T cell receptor beta chain stems from a study of cytomegalovirus exposure and HLA in healthy donors. Study as a whole: The 120 validation repertoires matched the roughly 670 first-cohort repertoires in platform, a later analysis reported. Findings and caveats of the study: High sensitivity and specificity were reportedly achieved when the classifier diagnosed cytomegalovirus status. The majority of TCR sequences were rare, yet some public TCRs appeared in many donors. Researchers catalogued over 150 TCR beta chains as cytomegalovirus-associated.

Sequencing was performed with immunoSEQ multiplex PCR; in TCRdb, only in-frame clones are kept and a portion is missing. The table includes 55,000 to 70,000 clones, 91% detected once. Per germline, CDR1 LNHDA and CDR2 SQIVND (reference sequence). With 5 bases clipped from V and 4 bases from J, the junction kept 11 bases outside the gene matches. The CDR3 is 16 amino acids. In regard to this clone: What it binds is unknown.

This sequence joins TRBV19 and TRBJ2-5, with 9 bases fitting TRBD1. Sequenced: PBMCs. This clonotype was sampled from a woman aged 30 to 39 in good health and CMV-seronegative. The CDR3 nucleotides read TGTGCCAGTAGTTCTGGGACAGGGCATTTATTAGAGACCCAGTACTTC. This sequence encodes CASSSGTGHLLETQYF.